The 5 T cell receptor beta chains listed next were all sequenced from one sample in a study of T cell changes during pregnancy in multiple sclerosis. Clones were read by immunoSEQ multiplex PCR, and TCRdb kept only the in-frame ones, dropping some. The sample shows 45,000 to 55,000 clones, about 90% of them seen only once. The sequencing used peripheral blood, collected in the first trimester of pregnancy. These receptors all stem from a female donor with multiple sclerosis, enrolled in a pregnancy study.

CDR3 sequence: CASSNRTRRKEVLATDTQYF. The CDR3 region has the DNA TGTGCCAGCAGCAACCGGACGCGGAGGAAGGAGGTCCTCGCCACAGATACGCAGTATTTT. The V call is TRBV21-1, the J call TRBJ2-3; the table's D call TRBD2 went unverified against the DNA. TRBV21-1 is a listed pseudogene. This CDR3 contains 20 residues.

This chain links TRBV5-1 with TRBJ2-5; 10 bases match TRBD1. The length of the CDR3 is 15 residues. From germline, CDR1 is SGHRS and CDR2 YFSETQ. The V and J ends lost 5 bases and 5 bases, in that order; junction bases with no gene match: 9. CDR3 region: CASSWGTGVWETQYF. As DNA, the CDR3 is TGCGCCAGCAGTTGGGGGACAGGGGTTTGGGAGACCCAGTACTTC. Filled out from reference TRBV5-1 and TRBJ2-5, the complete variable domain reads KAGVTQTPRYLIKTRGQQVTLSCSPISGHRSVSWYQQTPGQGLQFLFEYFSETQRNKGNFPGRFSGRQFSNSRSEMNVSTLELGDSALYLCASSWGTGVWETQYFGPGTRLLVL.

This clone was recorded only once. This chain connects TRBV7-2 to TRBJ1-4; D is possibly TRBD1 (5 bases). The CDR3 extends over 14 amino acids. Germline-derived CDR1 and CDR2 are SGHTA and FQGNSA. V lost 1 base to trimming and J lost 8 bases, with 11 bases between them. CDR3 DNA sequence: TGTGCCAGCAGCTTAGGGCAGGGTGGCGAAAAACTGTTTTTT. As protein: CASSLGQGGEKLFF.

The gene calls are TRBV7-9 and TRBJ1-5; 7 bases line up with TRBD1. V lost 5 bases to trimming and J lost 0 bases; unmatched junction nucleotides: 10. Germline CDR1 and CDR2: SEHNR and FQNEAQ (reference sequence). The length of the CDR3 is 17 residues. The CDR3 nucleotides read TGTGCCAGCAGCCTAACGACCGGGACAGCTAGCAATCAGCCCCAGCATTTT. This sequence encodes CASSLTTGTASNQPQHF.

The chain recombines TRBV5-6 with TRBJ1-2; tentatively, D is TRBD1 (6 bases). Trimming stripped 2 bases from V and 4 bases from J, with 24 bases between. This CDR3 is built from 18 residues. Per germline, CDR1 SGHDT and CDR2 YYEEEE. The CDR3 DNA is TGTGCCAGCAGCTTTCAATTCTGGGCAGGGGACACCGCCTATGGCTACACCTTC. Protein product: CASSFQFWAGDTAYGYTF.